These 2 T cell receptor beta chains share one sample of origin, sequenced in a study of tumor and adjacent non-tumor tissue in lung cancer (dated by TCRdb to the late 2010s). RNA was extracted from bulk unsorted tissue and checked for quality with a NanoDrop ND-1000 and an Agilent 2100. For the normal lung samples, distant non-tumor tissue was collected more than 3 cm away from the tumor edge. The receptor library was made with multiplex PCR. The instrument was an Illumina HiSeq 2500. TCRbeta libraries were constructed through three rounds of nested PCR with primers (Table S4) according to protocols adapted from ARM-PCR. The raw public reads went through TCRdb reprocessing: fastp at Q25, MiXCR clone calling, in-frame beta chains kept. Entries that share a CDR3 protein sequence are merged under the most common genes and DNA. This sample gives around 60,000 distinct CDR3 sequences in total; roughly 57% of them show up just once. Under 35% of the sample rests with the top ten.

Input material: distant non-tumor lung tissue. These receptors were collected from a man in his sixties or seventies with non-small cell lung cancer.

This clonotype appeared once. It may be a read error: a sequence one base away is much more abundant. The rearrangement links TRBV6-1 to TRBJ2-7; D is perhaps TRBD2 (5 bases). Germline CDR1 is MNHNS and CDR2 is SASEGT. CDR3 length equals 12 residues. Trimming cost V 8 bases and J 6 bases, with 14 bases left between them. CDR3: CASGGLGFEQYF. The CDR3 DNA reads TGTGCCAGCGGCGGGTTAGGGTTCGAGCAGTACTTC.

The chain joins TRBV20-1 to TRBJ2-2; 9 nucleotides agree with TRBD2. Germline lookup yields CDR1 DFQATT and CDR2 SNEGSKA (reference sequence). The CDR3 spans 14 residues. Losses at the gene ends were 6 bases for V and 5 bases for J; bases not matched to a gene: 7. CDR3 coding DNA: TGCAGTGCGGAGCGGGAGGACCGGACCGGGGAGCTGTTTTTT. Translating gives CSAEREDRTGELFF.